These T cell receptor beta chains were read from a single sample in a study of B cell selection in AIRE deficiency. Repertoires were generated with immunoSEQ multiplex PCR, while TCRdb's copy carries only in-frame clones and drops some. The table includes tens of thousands of clones, nearly 98% detected once. The sequencing sample was made of conventional CD4+ T cells sorted from PBMCs. Source of these receptors: a human donor with AIRE deficiency. Both conserved end residues are part of each CDR3. D genes are given only for firm matches. Clone sizes are given selectively: once, few, many, or a class where the clone is expanded.

V gene	clone size	J gene	D gene	CDR3 protein	CDR3 DNA
TRBV7-2	.	TRBJ2-7	TRBD2	CASSFTGGPYEQYF	TGTGCCAGCAGCTTTACGGGAGGGCCCTACGAGCAGTACTTC
TRBV18	.	TRBJ2-3	TRBD1	CASSPRDRVGDTQYF	TGTGCCAGCTCACCACGGGACAGGGTTGGAGATACGCAGTATTTT
TRBV28	.	TRBJ2-5	TRBD2	CASRPTSGQETQYF	TGTGCCAGCAGACCCACTAGCGGCCAAGAGACCCAGTACTTC
TRBV27	.	TRBJ2-7	TRBD2	CASSLAGVSYEQYF	TGTGCCAGCAGTTTAGCGGGGGTATCCTACGAGCAGTACTTC
TRBV18	.	TRBJ1-5	TRBD1	CASSEQGDGPQHF	TGTGCCAGCTCAGAACAGGGGGACGGGCCCCAGCATTTT
TRBV15	once	TRBJ2-7	.	CATSRARSVGYEQYF	TGTGCCACCAGCAGAGCCCGCTCGGTGGGGTACGAGCAGTACTTC
TRBV19	.	TRBJ1-4	.	CASSIPPGRSEKLFF	TGTGCCAGTAGTATCCCCCCCGGCAGGAGTGAAAAACTGTTTTTT
TRBV11-2	.	TRBJ2-2	.	CASSRRAGELFF	TGTGCCAGCAGCCGCCGTGCCGGGGAGCTGTTTTTT
TRBV15	.	TRBJ2-6	.	CATSSKFGVSGANVLTF	TGTGCCACCAGCAGTAAATTTGGGGTTTCTGGGGCCAACGTCCTGACTTTC
TRBV7-9	.	TRBJ1-5	.	CASSLSSGPQHF	TGTGCCAGCAGCTTAAGTAGTGGCCCCCAGCATTTT